This T cell receptor (beta chain) was sequenced for a study of T-cell memory formation after mild COVID-19. Barcoded TCR alpha and TCR beta cDNA libraries with UMIs came from 5'RACE using constant-segment primers. TCRdb independently ran MiXCR on the 5' RACE reads; one entry per CDR3 protein. This sample has about 410,000 distinct CDR3 sequences; about 20% occur once, and the top ten carry approximately 21%. Study-level points and caveats: The study found balanced CD4/CD8 in clones contracting day 15 to 85 and a CD4+ lean in later expanders. For second-wave clones that peaked at day 37, SARS-CoV-2 specificity went unverified. Some SARS-CoV-2-responding clones were already detected in memory before infection.

A note on this clonotype: The target antigen is unknown.

The TCR sequence derives from a man younger than 35 who had mild COVID-19 (a few samples of this study predate the infection). Cell type and time point are not known. Sequencing input: PBMCs or a T cell subset sorted from them (not recorded which).

CDR3 residues: CASRWTGSYNEQFF. In DNA form, the CDR3 reads TGCGCCAGCAGGTGGACAGGGTCCTACAATGAGCAGTTCTTC. This chain uses TRBV5-1 with TRBJ2-1, with 8 bases identical to TRBD1. CDR3 size: 14 residues. Trimming at V came to 5 bases and at J to 1 base, leaving 2 bases not matched to a gene. Germline V lookup: CDR1 SGHRS, CDR2 YFSETQ.